The clone carrying this T cell receptor beta chain was detected a few times. The assay was immunoSEQ multiplex PCR, and TCRdb's table has in-frame clones only and misses some. The repertoire consists of 180,000 or so clones, with 75% to 90% occurring once and the leading ten covering around 9.9%. This entry comes from a study of blood T cell repertoires in COVID-19. Study in general: The cDNA or gDNA used as material had been derived from T cells, B-cell-depleted T cells, or PBMCs.

Unmatched junction bases numbered 9, after V lost 6 bases and J lost 4 bases. Per germline, CDR1 LGHNA and CDR2 YNFKEQ. The CDR3 is 16 amino acids. The sample was peripheral blood. The receptor was derived from a human donor with active or convalescent COVID-19. The donor label of this sample is uncertain. The rearrangement uses TRBV4-2 and TRBJ1-6; 7 nucleotides align to TRBD1. CDR3 in DNA: TGTGCCAGCAGTCCCCAGGGGGGAGCTTATAATTCACCCCTCCACTTT. This sequence encodes CASSPQGGAYNSPLHF.